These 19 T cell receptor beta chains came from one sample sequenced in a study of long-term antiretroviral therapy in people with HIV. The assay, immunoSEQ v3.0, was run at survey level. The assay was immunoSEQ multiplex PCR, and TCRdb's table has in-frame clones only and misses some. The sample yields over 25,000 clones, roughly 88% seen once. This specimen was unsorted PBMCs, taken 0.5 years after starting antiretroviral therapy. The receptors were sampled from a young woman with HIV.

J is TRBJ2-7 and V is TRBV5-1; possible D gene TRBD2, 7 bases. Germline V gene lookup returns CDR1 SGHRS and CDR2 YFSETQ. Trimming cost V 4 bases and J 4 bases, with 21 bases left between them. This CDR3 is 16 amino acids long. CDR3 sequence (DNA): TGCGCCAGCAGCCCCTCAGGGCGGGGAGGGACATACGAGCAGTACTTC. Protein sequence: CASSPSGRGGTYEQYF.

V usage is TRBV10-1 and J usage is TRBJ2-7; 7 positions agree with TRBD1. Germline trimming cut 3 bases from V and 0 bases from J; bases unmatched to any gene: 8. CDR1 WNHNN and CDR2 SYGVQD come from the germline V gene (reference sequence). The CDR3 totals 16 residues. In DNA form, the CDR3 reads TGCGCCAGCAGTGAACCGTCCGGGACAGCCTCCTACGAGCAGTACTTC. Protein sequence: CASSEPSGTASYEQYF.

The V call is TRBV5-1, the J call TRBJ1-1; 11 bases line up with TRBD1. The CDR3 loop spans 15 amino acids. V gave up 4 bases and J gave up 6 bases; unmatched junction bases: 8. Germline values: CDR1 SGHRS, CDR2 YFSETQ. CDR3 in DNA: TGCGCCAGCAGCGGACGGACAGGGGGCGAATCTGAAGCTTTCTTT. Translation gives CASSGRTGGESEAFF.

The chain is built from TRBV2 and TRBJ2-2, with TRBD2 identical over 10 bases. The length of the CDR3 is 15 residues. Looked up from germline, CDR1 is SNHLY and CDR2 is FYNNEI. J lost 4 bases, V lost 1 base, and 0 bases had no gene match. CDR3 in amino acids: CASSEVAGGTGELFF. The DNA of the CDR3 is TGTGCCAGCAGTGAAGTAGCGGGAGGCACCGGGGAGCTGTTTTTT.

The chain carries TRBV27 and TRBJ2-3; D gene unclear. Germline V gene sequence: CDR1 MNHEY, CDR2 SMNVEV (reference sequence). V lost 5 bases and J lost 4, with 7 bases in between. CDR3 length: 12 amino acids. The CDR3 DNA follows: TGTGCCAGCAGTCCGAGCGCAGATACGCAGTATTTT. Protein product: CASSPSADTQYF.

The CDR3 DNA follows: TGTGCCAGCAGCCCCGGGACCGAGTATGGCTACACCTTC. It is translated as CASSPGTEYGYTF. The chain carries TRBV7-8 and TRBJ1-2; D might be TRBD1 (5 bases). Per germline, CDR1 SGHVS and CDR2 FQNEAQ. Trimming stripped 5 bases from V and 5 bases from J, with 12 bases between. The CDR3 has 13 residues.

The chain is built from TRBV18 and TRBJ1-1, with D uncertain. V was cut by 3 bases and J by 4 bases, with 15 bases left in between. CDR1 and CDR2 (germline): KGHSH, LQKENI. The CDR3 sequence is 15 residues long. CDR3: CASSPQTGWGTEAFF. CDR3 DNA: TGTGCCAGCTCACCGCAGACGGGTTGGGGCACTGAAGCTTTCTTT.

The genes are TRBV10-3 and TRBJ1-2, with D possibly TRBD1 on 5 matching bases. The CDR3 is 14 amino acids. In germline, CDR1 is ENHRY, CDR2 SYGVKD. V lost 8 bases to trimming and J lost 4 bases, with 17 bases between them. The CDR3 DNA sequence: TGTGCCATCTCGGGGGAGATTTGGGGCTATGGCTACACCTTC. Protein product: CAISGEIWGYGYTF.

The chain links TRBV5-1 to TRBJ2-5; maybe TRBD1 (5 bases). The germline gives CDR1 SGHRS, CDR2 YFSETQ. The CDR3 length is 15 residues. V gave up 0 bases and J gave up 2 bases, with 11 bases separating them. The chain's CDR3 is CASSLVWGGQETQYF. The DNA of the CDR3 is TGCGCCAGCAGCTTGGTCTGGGGCGGACAAGAGACCCAGTACTTC.

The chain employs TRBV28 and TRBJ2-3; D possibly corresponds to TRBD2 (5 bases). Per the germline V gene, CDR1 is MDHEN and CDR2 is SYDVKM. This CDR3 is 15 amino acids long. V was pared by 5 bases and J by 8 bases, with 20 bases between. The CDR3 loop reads CASSTGLGGPRTQYF. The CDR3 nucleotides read TGTGCCAGCAGTACGGGCTTAGGAGGTCCCCGTACGCAGTATTTT.

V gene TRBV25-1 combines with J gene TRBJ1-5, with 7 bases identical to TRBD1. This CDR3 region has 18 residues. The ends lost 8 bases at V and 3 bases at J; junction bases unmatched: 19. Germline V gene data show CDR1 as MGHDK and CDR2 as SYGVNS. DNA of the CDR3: TGTGCCAGCCTTTCGAGGGGGGGAGGGACAGTAGTCAATCAGCCCCAGCATTTT. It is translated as CASLSRGGGTVVNQPQHF.

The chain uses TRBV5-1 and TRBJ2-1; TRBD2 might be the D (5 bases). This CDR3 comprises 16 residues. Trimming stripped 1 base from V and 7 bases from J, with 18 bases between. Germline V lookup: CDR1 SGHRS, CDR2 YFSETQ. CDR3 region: CASSLNGGPSGNEQFF. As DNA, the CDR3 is TGCGCCAGCAGCTTGAACGGCGGGCCCTCCGGGAATGAGCAGTTCTTC.

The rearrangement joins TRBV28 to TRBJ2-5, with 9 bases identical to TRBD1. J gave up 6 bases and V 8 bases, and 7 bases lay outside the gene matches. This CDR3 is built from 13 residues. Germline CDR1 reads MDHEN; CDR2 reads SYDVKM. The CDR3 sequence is CASRDRVGKTQYF. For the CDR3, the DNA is TGTGCCAGCCGGGACAGGGTCGGTAAGACCCAGTACTTC.

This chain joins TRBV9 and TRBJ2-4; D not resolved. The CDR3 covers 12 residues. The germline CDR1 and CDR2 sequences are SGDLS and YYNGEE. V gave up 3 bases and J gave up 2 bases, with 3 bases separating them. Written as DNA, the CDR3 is TGTGCCAGCAGCGAAACCAAAAACATTCAGTACTTC. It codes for CASSETKNIQYF.

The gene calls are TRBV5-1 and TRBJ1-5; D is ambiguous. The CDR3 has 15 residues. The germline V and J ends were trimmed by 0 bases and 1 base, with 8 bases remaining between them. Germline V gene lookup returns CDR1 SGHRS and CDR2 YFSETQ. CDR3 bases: TGCGCCAGCAGCTTGGATGACCCAAGCAATCAGCCCCAGCATTTT. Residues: CASSLDDPSNQPQHF.

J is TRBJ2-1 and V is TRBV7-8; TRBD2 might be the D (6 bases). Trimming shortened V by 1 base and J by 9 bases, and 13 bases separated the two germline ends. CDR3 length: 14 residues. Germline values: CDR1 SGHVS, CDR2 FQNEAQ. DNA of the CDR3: TGTGCCAGCAGCTTAGGCGGGAACTGGGGTGAGCAGTTCTTC. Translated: CASSLGGNWGEQFF.

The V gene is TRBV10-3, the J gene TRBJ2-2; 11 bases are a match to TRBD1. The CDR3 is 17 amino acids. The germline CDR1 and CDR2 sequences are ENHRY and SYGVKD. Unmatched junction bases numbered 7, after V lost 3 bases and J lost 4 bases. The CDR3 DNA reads TGTGCCATCAGTGAAAGTCGGGACAGGGGGGCCACCGGGGAGCTGTTTTTT. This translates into CAISESRDRGATGELFF.

CDR3 protein: CSVVDGPNQPQHF. In DNA form, the CDR3 reads TGCAGCGTCGTAGACGGCCCCAATCAGCCCCAGCATTTT. The chain employs TRBV29-1 and TRBJ1-5; D remains ambiguous. The length of the CDR3 is 13 residues. The ends were cut back, 6 bases at V and 3 bases at J, with 12 bases in the middle. Germline loops: CDR1 SQVTM, CDR2 ANQGSEA.

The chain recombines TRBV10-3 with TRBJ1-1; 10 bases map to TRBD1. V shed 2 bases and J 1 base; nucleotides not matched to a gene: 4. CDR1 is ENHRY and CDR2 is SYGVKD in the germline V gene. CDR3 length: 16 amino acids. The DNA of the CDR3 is TGTGCCATCAGTGAGGGACAGGGGGGGAGGAACACTGAAGCTTTCTTT. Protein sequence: CAISEGQGGRNTEAFF.